This T cell receptor (beta chain) was documented in a study of chemoradiotherapy in HPV16-positive cancers (dated by TCRdb to the early 2020s). Notes on the research overall: Candidate HPV-specific T-cell clones and common TCR motifs were defined through functional T-cell assays on cells from two HPV16-positive patients. Whether T-cell immunity against the HPV oncoproteins E6 and E7 changes during chemoradiotherapy and whether survival is affected by this immunity were examined in the study. TCR repertoires from around 80 patients with HPV-related cancers were then used to track the candidate HPV-specific TCRs and motifs.

Worth noting for this clone: There is no known antigen for this receptor. There are no base qualities to consult, and no much larger clone falls within one base.

Libraries came from the immunoSEQ multiplex PCR assay. TCRdb's version of the immuneACCESS table is confined to in-frame rearrangements and falls short of the full clone set. An unresolved V gene accounts for under half of the shortfall where checked; the remainder is of unknown origin. The sample yields about 4,800 clones; 75% to 90% were counted once. 3.5% to 5% of the sample goes to the ten largest clones. The research as a whole found: Expansion of candidate HPV-specific clones and E7-related TCR motifs was observed in the tumor microenvironment during treatment, whereas no such expansion was observed for non-HPV-specific T cells. Only two HPV16-positive patients were used to derive the functional definition of HPV-specific T cells, and the survival association was reported for HPV16-positive patients. In HPV16-positive patients, expansion of HPV-responsive T cells during chemoradiotherapy was found to be associated with improved recurrence-free survival.

Because repertoires were sampled repeatedly during chemoradiotherapy, clonal expansion in the tumor microenvironment could be followed. The TCR sequence derives from a human donor with HPV-associated anogenital cancer. The specimen comprised tumor tissue, sampled from a patient who underwent chemoradiotherapy.

The DNA sequence follows: TGTGCCAGCAGCTATCGACAGTTCCCTTTCATGAACACTGAAGCTTTCTTT. Its protein reads: CASSYRQFPFMNTEAFF. Rearrangement joined TRBV11-3 to TRBJ1-1, with a tentative D gene TRBD1 over 5 matching bases. Including the terminal cysteine and phenylalanine, the CDR3 comprises 17 residues. CDR3 DNA only is kept here, 51 bases in frame from base 1. A distance of 18 bases separates the germline ends of V and J, which lose 4 bases and 0 bases respectively. The germline V gene provides CDR1 SGHNT and CDR2 YENEEA.